This T cell receptor (beta chain) was retrieved from a study of PD-1 blockade in classical Hodgkin lymphoma. Described time point: cycle 4 day 1 (C4D1), after 5 to 7 weeks of nivolumab. Each of the patients experienced relapse following autologous stem cell transplantation, and their brentuximab vedotin exposure differed. CD4+ T cells were purified from thawed PBMCs by negative selection. Generated by immunoSEQ multiplex PCR, the TCRdb table keeps only in-frame clones and is missing some. Of over 25,000 clones in the sample, about 88% were seen once. The germline gives CDR1 MNHEY, CDR2 SVGAGI. The CDR3 is made up of 15 amino acids. The J segment lost 4 bases and the V segment lost 4 bases, leaving 6 bases of the junction unmatched. Study outcomes and limitations: Patients who responded completely had about the same baseline diversity as newly diagnosed patients. Compared with healthy donors, newly diagnosed patients reportedly showed lower baseline TCR diversity. Researchers reported that CD4+ TCR diversity, though not CD8+, rose significantly by C4D1.

This clone was observed a handful of times. The antigen is unknown. V is TRBV6-5 and J is TRBJ1-5; TRBD1 matches 8 bases. Sample: CD4+ T cells from blood, taken before the fourth cycle of nivolumab. This receptor was taken from a human donor with classical Hodgkin lymphoma. The CDR3 DNA sequence: TGTGCCAGCAGTTCGTCAGGGGGCGGGAATCAGCCCCAGCATTTT. It translates to CASSSSGGGNQPQHF.